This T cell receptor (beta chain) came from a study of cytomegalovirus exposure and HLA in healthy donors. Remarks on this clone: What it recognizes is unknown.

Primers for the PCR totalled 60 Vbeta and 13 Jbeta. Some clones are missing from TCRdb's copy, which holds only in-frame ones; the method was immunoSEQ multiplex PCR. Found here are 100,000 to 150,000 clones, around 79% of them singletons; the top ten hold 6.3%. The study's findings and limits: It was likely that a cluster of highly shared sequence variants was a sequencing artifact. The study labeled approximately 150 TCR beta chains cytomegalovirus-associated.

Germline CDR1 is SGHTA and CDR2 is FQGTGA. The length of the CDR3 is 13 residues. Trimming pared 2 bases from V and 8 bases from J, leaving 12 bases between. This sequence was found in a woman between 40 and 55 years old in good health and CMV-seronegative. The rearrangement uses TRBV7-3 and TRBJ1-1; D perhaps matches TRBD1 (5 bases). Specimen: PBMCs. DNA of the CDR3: TGTGCCAGCAGCTTAGGGGGGGGAAGAGAAGCTTTCTTT. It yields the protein CASSLGGGREAFF.